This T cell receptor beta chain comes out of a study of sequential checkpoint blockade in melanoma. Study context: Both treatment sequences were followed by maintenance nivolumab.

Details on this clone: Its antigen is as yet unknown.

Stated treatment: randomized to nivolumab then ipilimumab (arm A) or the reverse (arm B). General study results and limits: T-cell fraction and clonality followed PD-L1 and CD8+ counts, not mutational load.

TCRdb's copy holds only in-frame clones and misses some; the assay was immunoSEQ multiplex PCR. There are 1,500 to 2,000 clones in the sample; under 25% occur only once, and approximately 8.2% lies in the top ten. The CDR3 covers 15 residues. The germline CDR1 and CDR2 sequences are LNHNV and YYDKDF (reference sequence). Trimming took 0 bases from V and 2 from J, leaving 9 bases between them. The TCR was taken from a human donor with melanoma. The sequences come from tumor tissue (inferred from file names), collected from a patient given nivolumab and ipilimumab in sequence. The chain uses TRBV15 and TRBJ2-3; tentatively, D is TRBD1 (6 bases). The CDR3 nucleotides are TGTGCCACCAGCAGAGAGGGGGCCGCCACAGATACGCAGTATTTT. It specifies CATSREGAATDTQYF.